The 8 T cell receptor beta chains reported below all come from one sample, sequenced in a study of cytomegalovirus exposure and HLA in healthy donors. Here immunoSEQ multiplex PCR was the method, and the copy in TCRdb shows in-frame clones only, minus some. The top ten clones hold 1% to 1.5% of a sample with under 200,000 clones, roughly 81% of them seen once. The sequencing sample was made of PBMCs. Every receptor here comes from a woman aged 30 to 39 in good health and CMV-seronegative.

The table lists this clone with a count of one. The chain recombines TRBV7-9 with TRBJ2-7; TRBD1 aligns across 8 bases. CDR3 length: 14 amino acids. The trim removed 5 bases at V and 3 bases at J, leaving 6 bases unmatched. CDR1 and CDR2 (germline): SEHNR, FQNEAQ (reference sequence). The CDR3 DNA sequence: TGTGCCAGCAGCGCCGGACAGGGATTCTACGAGCAGTACTTC. Translation gives CASSAGQGFYEQYF.

This sequence joins TRBV7-9 and TRBJ1-2; D uncertain. The CDR3 contains 13 residues. The V end was cut by 4 bases, the J end by 4 bases, with 10 bases between. In germline, CDR1 is SEHNR, CDR2 FQNEAQ (reference sequence). CDR3 loop: CASSSPAGYGYTF. For the CDR3, the DNA is TGTGCCAGCAGCTCCCCCGCGGGCTATGGCTACACCTTC.

This clone was observed a single time. This chain joins TRBV5-8 and TRBJ1-5, with 8 nucleotides matching TRBD1. V lost 0 bases, J lost 0 bases, and 8 bases stayed unmatched. Germline V gene lookup returns CDR1 SGHTS and CDR2 YDEGEE. The CDR3 contains 18 residues. CDR3: CASSLAAQGGYSNQPQHF. The CDR3 DNA is TGTGCCAGCAGCTTGGCTGCACAGGGGGGTTATAGCAATCAGCCCCAGCATTTT.

This clone was seen a few times. The rearrangement links TRBV7-7 to TRBJ2-1; the D gene is possibly TRBD2 (5 bases). Germline V gene sequence: CDR1 SSHAT, CDR2 FNYEAQ (reference sequence). V was cut by 5 bases and J by 0 bases, with 11 bases left in between. CDR3 length equals 15 residues. CDR3 in DNA: TGTGCCAGCAGCCAGGACTTCGCCTCCTACAATGAGCAGTTCTTC. Its translation: CASSQDFASYNEQFF.

The chain joins TRBV7-9 to TRBJ2-7; D is perhaps TRBD2 (7 bases). Germline V lookup: CDR1 SEHNR, CDR2 FQNEAQ (reference sequence). There are 16 residues in the CDR3. The germline V and J ends were trimmed by 1 base and 5 bases, with 18 bases remaining between them. The DNA for the CDR3 is TGTGCCAGCAGCTTAGAGGGGGGGCGGACAGTGGACGAGCAGTACTTC. Translated: CASSLEGGRTVDEQYF.

The CDR3 loop is CASSLRGRDWISPLHF. CDR3 coding DNA: TGTGCCAGCAGTTTAAGAGGGCGGGACTGGATTTCACCCCTCCACTTT. The chain links TRBV27 to TRBJ1-6; D possibly corresponds to TRBD1 (5 bases). This CDR3 region has 16 residues. CDR1 and CDR2 (germline): MNHEY, SMNVEV (reference sequence). The V and J ends lost 2 bases and 9 bases respectively, with 17 bases between them.

This clone has a single count. The chain employs TRBV15 and TRBJ2-3, with TRBD2 matching 16 bases. Losses at the gene ends were 0 bases for V and 2 bases for J; bases not matched to a gene: 5. The CDR3 totals 19 residues. Per germline, CDR1 LNHNV and CDR2 YYDKDF (reference sequence). The CDR3 protein is CATSREGLAGGAYTDTQYF. CDR3 bases: TGTGCCACCAGCAGAGAGGGACTAGCGGGAGGGGCCTACACAGATACGCAGTATTTT.

The rearrangement joins TRBV28 to TRBJ1-4; possibly TRBD1 for D (6 bases). Per the germline V gene, CDR1 is MDHEN and CDR2 is SYDVKM. The CDR3 runs 12 residues. Trimming cost V 5 bases and J 14 bases, with 15 bases left between them. The CDR3 DNA is TGTGCCAGCAGTCTCCCAGGGGTAGGGCTGTTTTTT. It yields the protein CASSLPGVGLFF.